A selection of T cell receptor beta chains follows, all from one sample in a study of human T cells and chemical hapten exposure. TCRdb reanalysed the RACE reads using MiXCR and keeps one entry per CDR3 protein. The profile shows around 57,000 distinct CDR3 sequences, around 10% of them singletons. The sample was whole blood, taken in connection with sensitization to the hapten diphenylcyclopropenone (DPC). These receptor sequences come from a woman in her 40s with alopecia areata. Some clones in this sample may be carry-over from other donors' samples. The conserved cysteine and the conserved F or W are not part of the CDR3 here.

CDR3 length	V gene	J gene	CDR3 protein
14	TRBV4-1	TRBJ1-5	ASSPWDRRGNQPQH
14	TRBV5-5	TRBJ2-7	ASSLALGGGFYEQY
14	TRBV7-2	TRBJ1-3	ASSLEGTGPGNTIY
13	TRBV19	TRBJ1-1	ASSIGGATNTEAF
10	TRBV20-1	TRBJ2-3	SARGLADTQY
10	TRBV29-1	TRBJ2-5	SVGRDEETQY
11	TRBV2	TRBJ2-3	ASKSTRADTQY
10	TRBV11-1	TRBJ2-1	ASSRQGNEQF
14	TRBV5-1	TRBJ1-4	ASSLVSGTGDEKLF
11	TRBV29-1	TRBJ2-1	SVEAGQGYEQF
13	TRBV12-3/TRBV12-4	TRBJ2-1	ASTLSGGAGNEQF
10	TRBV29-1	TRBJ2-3	SGSPSTDTQY
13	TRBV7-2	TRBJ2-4	ASSLTLGVGSVQY
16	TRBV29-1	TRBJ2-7	SVEVLYSGPSGSYEQY
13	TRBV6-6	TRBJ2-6	ASSTGSAGANVLT
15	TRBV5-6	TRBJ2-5	ASSLEFRQGLQETQY
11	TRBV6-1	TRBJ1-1	ASRLRDRDGAF
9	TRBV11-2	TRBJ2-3	ASSFSGTQY
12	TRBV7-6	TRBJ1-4	ASSPSSGNEKLF
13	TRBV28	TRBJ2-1	ASSLYGATRNEQF
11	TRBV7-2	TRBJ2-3	ASSLAFTDTQY
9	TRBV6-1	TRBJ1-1	AGRGDTEAF
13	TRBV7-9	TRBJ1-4	ASSTQTGANEKLF
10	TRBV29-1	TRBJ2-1	SLSGGVNEQF
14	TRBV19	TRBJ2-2	ASSIEGSGSTGELF
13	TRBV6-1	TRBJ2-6	ASIEQGAGANVLT
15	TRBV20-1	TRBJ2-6	SAADYFGVSGANVLT
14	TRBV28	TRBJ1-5	ASSLWAGISNQPQH
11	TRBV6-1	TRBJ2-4	ASSEREGGSFL
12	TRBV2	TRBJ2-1	ASRPGQAYNEQF
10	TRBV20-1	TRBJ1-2	GGNRGNYGYT
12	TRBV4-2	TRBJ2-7	ASSHDRGPYEQY
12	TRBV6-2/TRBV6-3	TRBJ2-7	ASRTAGKAYEQY
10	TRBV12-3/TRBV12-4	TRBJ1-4	ASRTVNEKLF